The 9 T cell receptor beta chains listed next were all sequenced from one sample in a study of technical replicates of blood from several donors. Sequencing was performed with immunoSEQ multiplex PCR; in TCRdb, only in-frame clones are kept and a portion is missing. Of under 100,000 clones listed, 85% to 95% are singletons. Sequencing was done on a sample of T cells isolated from PBMCs. Source of these receptors: a human donor in good health.

The chain is built from TRBV29-1 and TRBJ2-2, with D unclear. V lost 5 bases to trimming and J lost 6 bases, with 19 bases between them. CDR1 SQVTM and CDR2 ANQGSEA come from the germline V gene. CDR3 length: 15 amino acids. The CDR3 sequence is CSVSLLAGQPGELFF. The CDR3 DNA follows: TGCAGCGTTTCTTTACTCGCAGGCCAGCCCGGGGAGCTGTTTTTT.

V usage is TRBV5-5 and J usage is TRBJ1-1; D ambiguous. Germline CDR1 reads SGHKS; CDR2 reads YYEKEE (reference sequence). V was pared by 2 bases and J by 4 bases, with 12 bases between. There are 14 residues in the CDR3. CDR3 loop: CASSLDLGSTEAFF. The CDR3 DNA reads TGTGCCAGCAGCTTAGACTTGGGGAGCACTGAAGCTTTCTTT.

This clone was observed a single time. In DNA form, the CDR3 reads TGTGCCAGCAGCATGGACAGCTCGAACACTGAAGCTTTCTTT. Amino acid sequence: CASSMDSSNTEAFF. V usage is TRBV5-5 and J usage is TRBJ1-1; tentative D call: TRBD1 (6 bases). CDR1 and CDR2 from the germline V gene are SGHKS and YYEKEE (reference sequence). V was trimmed by 4 bases and J by 1 base, leaving 11 bases between them. CDR3 length: 14 amino acids.

This chain links TRBV5-6 with TRBJ2-4; 8 positions agree with TRBD2. V was pared by 4 bases and J by 2 bases, with 8 bases of the junction left unmatched. The CDR3 runs 16 residues. Germline V gene data show CDR1 as SGHDT and CDR2 as YYEEEE. The CDR3 DNA sequence: TGTGCCAGCAGCGGGGAGCGGGAGTATCCCAAAAACATTCAGTACTTC. This translates into CASSGEREYPKNIQYF.

This sequence joins TRBV5-5 and TRBJ2-3; D is unresolved. Germline V gene lookup returns CDR1 SGHKS and CDR2 YYEKEE (reference sequence). V dropped 1 base and J dropped 5 bases, with 2 bases sitting between them. This CDR3 spans 11 amino acids. CDR3 amino acids: CASSLLDTQYF. CDR3 in DNA: TGTGCCAGCAGCTTGCTAGATACGCAGTATTTT.

The chain couples TRBV5-5 to TRBJ2-7; a possible D gene is TRBD2 (5 bases). V lost 2 bases to trimming and J lost 0 bases, with 15 bases between them. Germline CDR1 SGHKS, CDR2 YYEKEE (reference sequence). CDR3 size: 16 residues. The CDR3 region is CASSFSGGGNSYEQYF. CDR3 coding DNA: TGTGCCAGCAGCTTTTCCGGCGGAGGTAACTCCTACGAGCAGTACTTC. The variable domain in full, with the rest retrieved from reference TRBV5-5 and TRBJ2-7, is DAGVTQSPTHLIKTRGQQVTLRCSPISGHKSVSWYQQVLGQGPQFIFQYYEKEERGRGNFPDRFSARQFPNYSSELNVNALLLGDSALYLCASSFSGGGNSYEQYFGPGTRLTVT.

This clone was found once. The CDR3 nucleotides read TGTGCCAGCAGTTTGGGCAGAGTGAACACTGAAGCTTTCTTT. It is translated as CASSLGRVNTEAFF. The chain joins TRBV27 to TRBJ1-1; D gene ambiguous. The ends were cut back, 3 bases at V and 0 bases at J, with 8 bases in the middle. Looked up from germline, CDR1 is MNHEY and CDR2 is SMNVEV (reference sequence). CDR3 length: 14 amino acids.

V usage is TRBV9 and J usage is TRBJ2-2, with 9 bases identical to TRBD1. CDR1 is SGDLS, CDR2 YYNGEE, per germline. The CDR3 covers 16 residues. Trimming at V came to 3 bases and at J to 4 bases, leaving 7 bases not matched to a gene. Here the CDR3 reads CASSATGGGGTGELFF. CDR3 nucleotide sequence: TGTGCCAGCAGCGCCACAGGGGGCGGTGGCACCGGGGAGCTGTTTTTT. The variable domain in full, with the rest retrieved from reference TRBV9 and TRBJ2-2, is DSGVTQTPKHLITATGQRVTLRCSPRSGDLSVYWYQQSLDQGLQFLIQYYNGEERAKGNILERFSAQQFPDLHSELNLSSLELGDSALYFCASSATGGGGTGELFFGEGSRLTVL.

In DNA, the CDR3 is TGTGCCAGCAGCGTAGACGAGCCAAGCAATCAGCCCCAGCATTTT. Translating gives CASSVDEPSNQPQHF. This chain uses TRBV9 with TRBJ1-5; D is uncertain. This CDR3 comprises 15 residues. V shed 0 bases and J shed 1 base, with 8 bases lying between them. Germline values: CDR1 SGDLS, CDR2 YYNGEE.